The rows below give T cell receptor beta chains drawn from one sample of a study of radiotherapy plus CTLA-4 blockade in lung cancer. Repertoires were generated with immunoSEQ multiplex PCR, while TCRdb's copy carries only in-frame clones and drops some. Of tens of thousands of clones in the sample, around 88% were seen once. The sequenced sample was peripheral blood, obtained from a patient treated with radiotherapy plus ipilimumab. The receptors here all came from a human donor with non-small cell lung cancer who had a partial response to radiotherapy plus ipilimumab. Each CDR3 is given with its conserved first and last residue. D genes are given only for firm matches. The size entry is marked missing in some rows and otherwise reads once, few, many or a size class.

d_gene: NA; abundance: NA; v_gene: TRBV28; j_gene: TRBJ1-6; CDR3aa: CASSQRSKPLHF; CDR3nt: TGTGCCAGCAGCCAGAGGAGTAAACCCCTCCACTTT
d_gene: NA; abundance: few; v_gene: TRBV6-5; j_gene: TRBJ1-1; CDR3aa: CAISRQPGGNTEAFF; CDR3nt: TGTGCCATCAGTCGACAACCGGGGGGGAACACTGAAGCTTTCTTT
d_gene: TRBD1; abundance: NA; v_gene: TRBV27; j_gene: TRBJ1-2; CDR3aa: CASSLLGTEDGYTF; CDR3nt: TGTGCCAGCAGTTTACTCGGGACAGAAGATGGCTACACCTTC
d_gene: NA; abundance: NA; v_gene: TRBV10-1; j_gene: TRBJ2-7; CDR3aa: CASSESVGGAYEQYF; CDR3nt: TGCGCCAGCAGTGAGTCGGTCGGCGGAGCCTACGAGCAGTACTTC
d_gene: TRBD1; abundance: once; v_gene: TRBV7-7; j_gene: TRBJ2-1; CDR3aa: CASSQDRYNEQFF; CDR3nt: TGTGCTAGCAGCCAGGACAGGTACAATGAGCAGTTCTTC
d_gene: NA; abundance: NA; v_gene: TRBV19; j_gene: TRBJ1-2; CDR3aa: CASSPGPSNYGYTF; CDR3nt: TGTGCCAGTAGTCCAGGGCCGTCCAACTATGGCTACACCTTC
d_gene: NA; abundance: NA; v_gene: TRBV30; j_gene: TRBJ1-5; CDR3aa: CAWKGENDQPQHF; CDR3nt: TGTGCCTGGAAGGGGGAGAACGATCAGCCCCAGCATTTT
d_gene: NA; abundance: NA; v_gene: TRBV28; j_gene: TRBJ1-2; CDR3aa: CASSLVTNPSYGYTF; CDR3nt: TGTGCCAGCAGTCTCGTCACCAATCCCAGCTATGGCTACACCTTC
d_gene: NA; abundance: NA; v_gene: TRBV28; j_gene: TRBJ1-5; CDR3aa: CASSLRREGSQPQHF; CDR3nt: TGTGCCAGCAGTTTACGGCGGGAAGGGAGTCAGCCCCAGCATTTT
d_gene: TRBD1; abundance: NA; v_gene: TRBV7-6; j_gene: TRBJ2-7; CDR3aa: CASSFSTGGGYEQYF; CDR3nt: TGTGCCAGCAGCTTCTCTACAGGGGGTGGATACGAGCAGTACTTC
d_gene: TRBD1; abundance: NA; v_gene: TRBV5-1; j_gene: TRBJ1-1; CDR3aa: CASSAGDSQRGAFF; CDR3nt: TGCGCCAGCAGCGCCGGGGACAGCCAACGCGGGGCTTTCTTT
d_gene: TRBD1; abundance: few; v_gene: TRBV5-4; j_gene: TRBJ1-1; CDR3aa: CASSLDRVNTEAFF; CDR3nt: TGTGCCAGCAGCCTTGACAGGGTTAACACTGAAGCTTTCTTT
d_gene: NA; abundance: NA; v_gene: TRBV9; j_gene: TRBJ2-3; CDR3aa: CASSVLGATDTQYF; CDR3nt: TGTGCCAGCAGCGTACTGGGGGCCACAGATACGCAGTATTTT
d_gene: TRBD1; abundance: NA; v_gene: TRBV5-1; j_gene: TRBJ1-2; CDR3aa: CASSSGTGEATYGYTF; CDR3nt: TGCGCCAGCAGCAGTGGGACAGGCGAAGCTACCTATGGCTACACCTTC
d_gene: TRBD2; abundance: NA; v_gene: TRBV4-1; j_gene: TRBJ2-1; CDR3aa: CASSRRSALEGTSGPTYNEQFF; CDR3nt: TGCGCCAGCAGCCGAAGATCGGCCCTTGAAGGGACTAGCGGTCCGACCTACAATGAGCAGTTCTTC
d_gene: NA; abundance: NA; v_gene: TRBV10-3; j_gene: TRBJ1-1; CDR3aa: CAITPAEGTEAFF; CDR3nt: TGTGCCATCACCCCCGCGGAGGGGACTGAAGCTTTCTTT
d_gene: NA; abundance: few; v_gene: TRBV5-4; j_gene: TRBJ1-4; CDR3aa: CASSLASPGGALREKLFF; CDR3nt: TGTGCCAGCAGCTTGGCCTCCCCTGGGGGGGCCCTTCGTGAAAAACTGTTTTTT
d_gene: NA; abundance: NA; v_gene: TRBV5-1; j_gene: TRBJ1-2; CDR3aa: CASSLDRASSGYTF; CDR3nt: TGCGCCAGCAGCTTGGACAGGGCAAGTTCTGGCTACACCTTC